The present T cell receptor beta chain was sequenced within a study of blood T cell repertoires in COVID-19. Seattle's cohort entered during active infection and was followed longitudinally. About this clone: The same CDR3 can be traced to other DNA sequences in this sample.

V lost 4 bases, J lost 4 bases, and 8 bases lay in between. The CDR3 spans 12 residues. Study processing details: Cell counts per sample came from amplifying reference gene primers. The assay was immunoSEQ multiplex PCR, and TCRdb's table has in-frame clones only and misses some. D and trimming were read from the DNA, whereas the V and J calls and clone size are those reported in that table. The repertoire consists of over 200,000 clones, with over 75% occurring once and the leading ten covering around 10%. This TCR was recovered from a man aged 50 to 60 with COVID-19, enrolled during active disease. Sample: peripheral blood. The chain is built from TRBV12-3 or TRBV12-4 and TRBJ2-7, with a tentative D call TRBD1 (6 bases). The CDR3 is CASSSQGYEQYF. Here the CDR3 DNA reads TGTGCCAGCAGTTCACAGGGTTACGAGCAGTACTTC.